A single sample gave rise to the 9 T cell receptor beta chains below, sequenced in a study of cytomegalovirus exposure and HLA in healthy donors. PCR involved 60 Vbeta and 13 Jbeta primers. TCRdb keeps only in-frame clones here, not all; method: immunoSEQ multiplex PCR. The table includes 120,000 to 150,000 clones, more than 70% detected once. The sample consisted of PBMCs. The receptors were gathered from a male donor in good health and CMV-seropositive.

V is TRBV7-2 and J is TRBJ2-5; TRBD1 matches 9 bases. The CDR3 length is 15 residues. Trimming cost V 3 bases and J 4 bases; bases outside gene matches: 6. Looked up from germline, CDR1 is SGHTA and CDR2 is FQGNSA. CDR3 residues: CASSFRDRATETQYF. The CDR3 DNA reads as TGTGCCAGCAGCTTCCGGGACAGGGCTACAGAGACCCAGTACTTC.

The chain is built from TRBV28 and TRBJ1-1, with a tentative D call TRBD1 (5 bases). This CDR3 has 14 amino acids. V was shortened by 4 bases and J by 4 bases, with 13 bases between the two germline ends. Per germline, CDR1 MDHEN and CDR2 SYDVKM. This CDR3 reads CASSSRVSPTEAFF. The CDR3 coding sequence is TGTGCCAGCAGTTCCAGGGTTAGCCCCACTGAAGCTTTCTTT.

V and J are TRBV7-2 and TRBJ1-1; D gene uncertain. Trimming shortened V by 4 bases and J by 0 bases, and 15 bases separated the two germline ends. Germline V gives CDR1 SGHTA, CDR2 FQGNSA. The CDR3 runs 16 residues. The chain's CDR3 is CASSSPGGLMNTEAFF. For the CDR3, the DNA is TGTGCCAGCAGCTCACCCGGAGGGCTAATGAACACTGAAGCTTTCTTT. The complete variable domain, with remaining parts taken from reference TRBV7-2 and TRBJ1-1, reads GAGVSQSPSNKVTEKGKDVELRCDPISGHTALYWYRQSLGQGLEFLIYFQGNSAPDKSGLPSDRFSAERTGGSVSTLTIQRTQQEDSAVYLCASSSPGGLMNTEAFFGQGTRLTVV.

The chain employs TRBV15 and TRBJ1-1; D unclear. The CDR3 is made up of 13 amino acids. Deletions cut 5 bases from V and 4 bases from J, with 11 bases between. Germline loops: CDR1 LNHNV, CDR2 YYDKDF (reference sequence). CDR3 in DNA: TGTGCCACCAGCGGCCTTATCAGCACTGAAGCTTTCTTT. It yields the protein CATSGLISTEAFF.

This chain links TRBV13 with TRBJ2-2; 9 positions agree with TRBD2. J was trimmed by 2 bases and V by 5 bases; bases with no gene match: 3. Germline lookup yields CDR1 PRHDT and CDR2 FYEKMQ (reference sequence). There are 15 residues in the CDR3. This CDR3 is CASSHGTSNTGELFF. The CDR3 DNA follows: TGTGCCAGCAGCCACGGGACTAGCAACACCGGGGAGCTGTTTTTT.

The sample holds one count of this clone. The chain couples TRBV7-9 to TRBJ2-4, with TRBD2 as a possible D gene (5 bases). Germline CDR1 and CDR2: SEHNR and FQNEAQ (reference sequence). Trimming removed 7 bases at V and 6 bases at J, with 13 bases between. This CDR3 spans 13 amino acids. CDR3 DNA: TGTGCCAGCAACCCGGACTTAACAAACATTCAGTACTTC. This translates into CASNPDLTNIQYF.

This chain links TRBV29-1 with TRBJ2-7, with D possibly being TRBD2 (6 bases). V gave up 6 bases and J gave up 6 bases, with 12 bases separating them. Germline CDR1 reads SQVTM; CDR2 reads ANQGSEA. The CDR3 sequence is 11 residues long. CDR3 sequence reads: CSVGGLGEQYF. CDR3 sequence (DNA): TGCAGCGTAGGAGGGCTGGGCGAGCAGTACTTC.

The genes are TRBV15 and TRBJ1-5; TRBD1 might be the D (5 bases). V was cut by 5 bases and J by 3 bases, with 17 bases left in between. Germline CDR1 and CDR2: LNHNV and YYDKDF (reference sequence). The CDR3 has 16 residues. CDR3 sequence (DNA): TGTGCCACCAGCGCCGACAGCGCGGGGACCAATCAGCCCCAGCATTTT. It specifies CATSADSAGTNQPQHF. Together with reference TRBV15 and TRBJ1-5, the CDR3 gives the full variable domain: DAMVIQNPRYQVTQFGKPVTLSCSQTLNHNVMYWYQQKSSQAPKLLFHYYDKDFNNEADTPDNFQSRRPNTSFCFLDIRSPGLGDTAMYLCATSADSAGTNQPQHFGDGTRLSIL.

This sequence joins TRBV29-1 and TRBJ2-1; TRBD1 matches at 7 bases. V lost 4 bases and J lost 8; bases outside the gene matches: 8. The CDR3 is 13 residues long. Germline V lookup: CDR1 SQVTM, CDR2 ANQGSEA. The CDR3 bases are TGCAGCGTTGCGGGACAGACTATCCATGAGCAGTTCTTC. It is translated as CSVAGQTIHEQFF.